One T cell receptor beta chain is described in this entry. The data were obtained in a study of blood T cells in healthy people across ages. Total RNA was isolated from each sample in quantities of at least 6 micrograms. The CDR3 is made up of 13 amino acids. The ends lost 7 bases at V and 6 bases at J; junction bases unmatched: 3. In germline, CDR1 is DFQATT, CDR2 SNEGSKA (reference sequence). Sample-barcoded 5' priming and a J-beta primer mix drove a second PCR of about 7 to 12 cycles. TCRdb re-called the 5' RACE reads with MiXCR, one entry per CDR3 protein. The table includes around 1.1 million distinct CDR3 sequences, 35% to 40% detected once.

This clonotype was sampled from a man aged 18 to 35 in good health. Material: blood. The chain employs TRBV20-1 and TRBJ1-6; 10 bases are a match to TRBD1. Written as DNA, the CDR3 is TGCAGTGGGACAGGGGGTGGTAATTCACCCCTCCACTTT. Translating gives CSGTGGGNSPLHF.